The 16 T cell receptor beta chains below come from one sample, sequenced in a study of blood T cell repertoires in COVID-19. Assay: immunoSEQ multiplex PCR; the TCRdb copy retains only in-frame clones and omits some. The sample holds about 180,000 clones, around 83% seen once. Sequences were obtained from PBMCs or T cells enriched from blood (not recorded which). The receptors shown here come from a man aged 40-50 years who had recovered from COVID-19.

The rearrangement uses TRBV5-1 and TRBJ1-2; 7 bases are shared with TRBD1. The V gene's germline CDR1 is SGHRS and CDR2 YFSETQ. V was clipped by 4 bases and J by 4 bases; unmatched bases: 10. This CDR3 contains 15 residues. The CDR3 sequence: CASSPTGDPSYGYTF. As DNA, the CDR3 is TGCGCCAGCAGCCCAACAGGGGACCCATCCTATGGCTACACCTTC.

This chain links TRBV29-1 with TRBJ2-3, with 8 bases identical to TRBD2. CDR3 length: 16 amino acids. The germline CDR1 and CDR2 sequences are SQVTM and ANQGSEA. V shed 5 bases, J shed 0 bases, and the junction held 10 bases outside the gene matches. As DNA, the CDR3 is TGCAGCGTTAGGGTTGTACTAGCGGCTAGCACAGATACGCAGTATTTT. This sequence encodes CSVRVVLAASTDTQYF.

This chain uses TRBV29-1 with TRBJ2-1; possible D gene TRBD1, 6 bases. V gave up 2 bases and J gave up 6 bases, with 23 bases separating them. The CDR3 extends over 17 amino acids. The germline V gene has CDR1 SQVTM and CDR2 ANQGSEA. The CDR3 spells CSVEIAQQRGTSNEQFF. For the CDR3, the DNA is TGCAGCGTTGAAATTGCACAGCAGAGGGGGACCAGCAATGAGCAGTTCTTC.

This clone has just a few counts. The rearrangement links TRBV11-2 to TRBJ2-1; TRBD2 aligns across 15 bases. J gave up 8 bases and V 5 bases, and 7 bases lay outside the gene matches. The germline gives CDR1 SGHAT, CDR2 FQNNGV. CDR3 size: 16 residues. CDR3 amino acids: CASSRTSGRGWDEQFF. The CDR3 nucleotides are TGTGCCAGCAGCCGGACTAGCGGGAGGGGTTGGGATGAGCAGTTCTTC.

This chain links TRBV11-2 with TRBJ1-2, with a weak D call TRBD1 (5 bases). The CDR3 runs 15 residues. V lost 2 bases, J lost 5 bases, and 15 bases lay in between. From germline, CDR1 is SGHAT and CDR2 FQNNGV. CDR3 nucleotide sequence: TGTGCCAGCAGCTTACAGCGCGGGGCGCTTTATGGCTACACCTTC. Its protein product is CASSLQRGALYGYTF.

The CDR3, as DNA: TGTGCCAGCGCTGGGGGACTACCGCCGGCGGGTGGCTACACCTTC. Protein sequence: CASAGGLPPAGGYTF. This rearrangement joins TRBV7-9 to TRBJ1-2, with a tentative D call TRBD1 (5 bases). Per the germline V gene, CDR1 is SEHNR and CDR2 is FQNEAQ (reference sequence). V was cut by 8 bases and J by 7 bases, with 23 bases left in between. The CDR3 spans 15 residues.

This clone was counted ten times or more. The chain recombines TRBV2 with TRBJ2-7, with D possibly being TRBD1 (5 bases). The CDR3 is made up of 12 amino acids. Germline V lookup: CDR1 SNHLY, CDR2 FYNNEI. V was clipped by 9 bases and J by 7 bases, with 16 bases between them. Written as DNA, the CDR3 is TGTGCCAGTGGGGCTCTGGCGAGGGAGCAGTACTTC. Translated: CASGALAREQYF.

The rearrangement links TRBV30 to TRBJ2-7, with 8 bases identical to TRBD1. There are 14 residues in the CDR3. Germline V gene lookup returns CDR1 GTSNPN and CDR2 SVGIG (reference sequence). J gave up 5 bases and V 2 bases, and 8 bases lay outside the gene matches. The chain's CDR3 is CAWSTGQGANEQYF. CDR3 in DNA: TGTGCCTGGAGTACCGGACAGGGAGCTAACGAGCAGTACTTC.

V usage is TRBV6-5 and J usage is TRBJ1-1; 12 bases match TRBD1. V was clipped by 11 bases and J by 12 bases; unmatched bases: 13. The germline V gene encodes CDR1 MNHEY and CDR2 SVGAGI. This CDR3 comprises 13 residues. For the CDR3, the DNA is TGTGCCGTGACCCCCGGGACAGGGGGCACGACTTTCTTT. Its protein product is CAVTPGTGGTTFF.

Regarding this clone: The same CDR3 is also encoded by other DNA sequences in this sample. The V and J genes are TRBV28 and TRBJ1-5, with a tentative D call TRBD1 (5 bases). This CDR3 spans 13 amino acids. Trimming cost V 4 bases and J 4 bases, with 8 bases left between them. Germline assignment: CDR1 MDHEN and CDR2 SYDVKM. The CDR3 DNA reads as TGTGCCAGCAGTTGGGGGGGAAATCAGCCCCAGCATTTT. Residues: CASSWGGNQPQHF.

Of note for this clone: At one of its ends the junction is not consistent with the germline gene, which may arise from a read error. CDR3 nucleotide sequence: TGTGCTAGCAGCCCCAGGACCTACCCTCTAGCGGGAGACCCTGAGCAGTTCTTC. Its protein is CASSPRTYPLAGDPEQFF. This chain connects TRBV7-7 to TRBJ2-1; 10 bases fit TRBD2. The CDR3 length is 18 residues. CDR1 is SSHAT, CDR2 FNYEAQ, per germline (reference sequence).

The chain recombines TRBV9 with TRBJ2-3, with TRBD2 matching 11 bases. This CDR3 spans 17 amino acids. The germline gives CDR1 SGDLS, CDR2 YYNGEE. The junction had 11 bases not matched to a gene; V was cut back by 3 bases and J by 5 bases. CDR3 sequence: CASSALIAGGYGDTQYF. The CDR3 nucleotides are TGTGCCAGCAGCGCCCTCATAGCGGGAGGGTACGGAGATACGCAGTATTTT. The full variable domain, in which reference TRBV9 and TRBJ2-3 provide the parts outside the CDR3, is DSGVTQTPKHLITATGQRVTLRCSPRSGDLSVYWYQQSLDQGLQFLIQYYNGEERAKGNILERFSAQQFPDLHSELNLSSLELGDSALYFCASSALIAGGYGDTQYFGPGTRLTVL.

The chain couples TRBV11-2 to TRBJ1-2, with TRBD1 matching over 9 bases. This CDR3 has 14 residues. Per germline, CDR1 SGHAT and CDR2 FQNNGV. Trimming at V came to 4 bases and at J to 6 bases, leaving 6 bases not matched to a gene. The DNA for the CDR3 is TGTGCCAGCAGCTCATACGGGACAGGGAATGGCTACACCTTC. Its protein is CASSSYGTGNGYTF.

The chain joins TRBV6-5 to TRBJ1-2, with TRBD1 as a possible D gene (6 bases). With 8 bases removed from V and 7 bases from J, the gap between germline ends came to 14 bases. CDR1 and CDR2 from the germline V gene are MNHEY and SVGAGI. This CDR3 comprises 12 residues. CDR3 coding DNA: TGTGCCAGCTTACAGGGAATCCTTGGCTACACCTTC. It is translated as CASLQGILGYTF.

The V gene is TRBV19, the J gene TRBJ2-7; 7 nucleotides align to TRBD2. V shed 4 bases and J 2 bases; nucleotides not matched to a gene: 5. This CDR3 has 14 residues. Per germline, CDR1 LNHDA and CDR2 SQIVND (reference sequence). The CDR3 DNA reads TGTGCCAGTAGTACTCAGGGAGGGACCTACGAGCAGTACTTC. It specifies CASSTQGGTYEQYF.

This chain links TRBV28 with TRBJ2-6, with 10 bases lining up with TRBD1. The CDR3 spans 18 residues. Germline V gene lookup returns CDR1 MDHEN and CDR2 SYDVKM. The J segment lost 4 bases and the V segment lost 0 bases, leaving 6 bases of the junction unmatched. This chain's CDR3 is CASSLWTGGDSGANVLTF. The DNA of the CDR3 is TGTGCCAGCAGTTTATGGACAGGGGGCGACTCCGGGGCCAACGTCCTGACTTTC.